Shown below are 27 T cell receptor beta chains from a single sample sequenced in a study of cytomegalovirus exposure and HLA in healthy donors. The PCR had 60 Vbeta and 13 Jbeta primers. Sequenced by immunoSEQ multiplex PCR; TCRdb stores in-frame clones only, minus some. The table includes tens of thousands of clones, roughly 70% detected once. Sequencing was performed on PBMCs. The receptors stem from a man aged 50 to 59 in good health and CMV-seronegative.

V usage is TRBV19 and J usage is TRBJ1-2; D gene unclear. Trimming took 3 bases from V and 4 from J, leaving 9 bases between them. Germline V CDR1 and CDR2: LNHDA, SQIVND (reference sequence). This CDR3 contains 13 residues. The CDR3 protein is CASSMARLYGYTF. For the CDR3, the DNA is TGTGCCAGTAGTATGGCCAGGCTCTATGGCTACACCTTC.

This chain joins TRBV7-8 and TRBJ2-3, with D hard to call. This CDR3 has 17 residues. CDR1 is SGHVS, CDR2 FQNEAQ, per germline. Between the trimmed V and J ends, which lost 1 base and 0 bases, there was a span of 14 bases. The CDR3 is CASSLESDLSSTDTQYF. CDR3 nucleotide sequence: TGTGCCAGCAGCTTAGAAAGCGACCTCTCTAGCACAGATACGCAGTATTTT.

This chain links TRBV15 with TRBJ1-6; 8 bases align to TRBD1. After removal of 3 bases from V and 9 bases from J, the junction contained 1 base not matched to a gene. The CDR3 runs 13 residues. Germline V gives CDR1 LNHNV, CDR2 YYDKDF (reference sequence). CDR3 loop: CATSSDRGSPLHF. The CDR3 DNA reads TGTGCCACCAGCAGTGACAGGGGTTCACCCCTCCACTTT. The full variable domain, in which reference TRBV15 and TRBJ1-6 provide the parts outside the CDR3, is DAMVIQNPRYQVTQFGKPVTLSCSQTLNHNVMYWYQQKSSQAPKLLFHYYDKDFNNEADTPDNFQSRRPNTSFCFLDIRSPGLGDTAMYLCATSSDRGSPLHFGNGTRLTVT.

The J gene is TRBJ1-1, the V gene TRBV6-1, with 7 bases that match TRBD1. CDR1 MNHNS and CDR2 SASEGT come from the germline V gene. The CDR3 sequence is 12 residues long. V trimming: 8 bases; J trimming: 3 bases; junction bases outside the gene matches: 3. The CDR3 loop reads CASDRAYTEAFF. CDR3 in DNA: TGTGCCAGCGACAGGGCTTACACTGAAGCTTTCTTT.

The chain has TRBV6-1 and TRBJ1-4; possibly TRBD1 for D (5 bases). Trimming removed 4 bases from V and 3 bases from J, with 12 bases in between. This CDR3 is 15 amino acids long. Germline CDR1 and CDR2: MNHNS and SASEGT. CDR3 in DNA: TGTGCCAGCAGTGGCCAGGGAGGGGCTAATGAAAAACTGTTTTTT. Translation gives CASSGQGGANEKLFF.

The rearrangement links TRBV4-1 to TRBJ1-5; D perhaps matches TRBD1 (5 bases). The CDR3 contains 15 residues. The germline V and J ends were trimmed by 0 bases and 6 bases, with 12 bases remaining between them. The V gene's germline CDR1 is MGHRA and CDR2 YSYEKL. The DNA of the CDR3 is TGCGCCAGCAGCCAAGATATCACAGGTGTTCAGCCCCAGCATTTT. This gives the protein CASSQDITGVQPQHF.

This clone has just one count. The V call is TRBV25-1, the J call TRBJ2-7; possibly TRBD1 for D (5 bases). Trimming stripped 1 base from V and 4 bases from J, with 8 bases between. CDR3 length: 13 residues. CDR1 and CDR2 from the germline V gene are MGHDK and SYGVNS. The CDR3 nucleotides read TGTGCCAGCAGTGAATTTAAGGGGTACGAGCAGTACTTC. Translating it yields CASSEFKGYEQYF.

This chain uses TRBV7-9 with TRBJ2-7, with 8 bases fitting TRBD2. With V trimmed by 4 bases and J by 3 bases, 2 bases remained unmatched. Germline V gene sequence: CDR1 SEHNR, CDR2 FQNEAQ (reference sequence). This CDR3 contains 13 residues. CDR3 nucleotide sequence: TGTGCCAGCAGCTCGGGACTAGTCTACGAGCAGTACTTC. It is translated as CASSSGLVYEQYF.

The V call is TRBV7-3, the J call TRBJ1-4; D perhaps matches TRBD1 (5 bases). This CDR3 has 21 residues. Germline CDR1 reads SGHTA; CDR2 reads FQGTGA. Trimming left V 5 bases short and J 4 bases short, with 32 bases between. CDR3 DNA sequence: TGTGCCAGCAGCAGGAGGGGTTTTAAAGGTCTATATGAGTGGGTTAATGAAAAACTGTTTTTT. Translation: CASSRRGFKGLYEWVNEKLFF.

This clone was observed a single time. CDR3 region: CASTPRAQGTEAFF. CDR3 nucleotides: TGTGCCAGCACCCCCCGGGCCCAGGGCACTGAAGCTTTCTTT. The gene calls are TRBV25-1 and TRBJ1-1; weak D call: TRBD1 (5 bases). The ends were cut back, 7 bases at V and 4 bases at J, with 16 bases in the middle. CDR1 is MGHDK and CDR2 is SYGVNS in the germline V gene. This CDR3 region has 14 residues.

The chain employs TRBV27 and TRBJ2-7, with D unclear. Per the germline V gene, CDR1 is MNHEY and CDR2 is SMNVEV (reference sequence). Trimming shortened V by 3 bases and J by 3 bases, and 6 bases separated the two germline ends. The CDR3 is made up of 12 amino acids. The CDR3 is CASSLFGYEQYF. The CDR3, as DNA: TGTGCCAGCAGTTTGTTCGGCTACGAGCAGTACTTC.

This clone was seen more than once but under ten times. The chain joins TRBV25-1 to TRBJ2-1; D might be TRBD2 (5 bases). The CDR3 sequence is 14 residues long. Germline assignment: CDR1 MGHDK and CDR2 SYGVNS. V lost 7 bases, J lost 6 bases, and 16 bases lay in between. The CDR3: CASTPGGGLNEQFF. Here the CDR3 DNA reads TGTGCCAGCACCCCCGGAGGCGGGCTCAATGAGCAGTTCTTC. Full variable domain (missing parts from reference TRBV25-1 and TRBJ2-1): EADIYQTPRYLVIGTGKKITLECSQTMGHDKMYWYQQDPGMELHLIHYSYGVNSTEKGDLSSESTVSRIRTEHFPLTLESARPSHTSQYLCASTPGGGLNEQFFGPGTRLTVL.

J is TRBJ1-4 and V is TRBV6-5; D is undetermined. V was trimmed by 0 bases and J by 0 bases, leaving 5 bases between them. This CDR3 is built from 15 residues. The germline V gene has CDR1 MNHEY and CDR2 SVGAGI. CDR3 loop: CASSYSGTTNEKLFF. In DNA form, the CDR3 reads TGTGCCAGCAGTTACTCGGGCACAACTAATGAAAAACTGTTTTTT.

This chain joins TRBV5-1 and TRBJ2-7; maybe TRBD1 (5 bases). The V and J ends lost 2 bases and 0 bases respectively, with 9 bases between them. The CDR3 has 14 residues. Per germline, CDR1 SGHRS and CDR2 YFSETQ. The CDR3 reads CASSFRQGSYEQYF. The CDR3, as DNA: TGCGCCAGCAGCTTTAGGCAGGGCTCCTACGAGCAGTACTTC.

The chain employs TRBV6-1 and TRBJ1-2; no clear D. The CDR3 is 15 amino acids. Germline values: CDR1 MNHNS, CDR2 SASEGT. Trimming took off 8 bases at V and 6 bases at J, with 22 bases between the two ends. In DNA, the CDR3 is TGTGCCAGCCCTGACGACGCCCCGGGAGTTAATGGCTACACCTTC. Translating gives CASPDDAPGVNGYTF.

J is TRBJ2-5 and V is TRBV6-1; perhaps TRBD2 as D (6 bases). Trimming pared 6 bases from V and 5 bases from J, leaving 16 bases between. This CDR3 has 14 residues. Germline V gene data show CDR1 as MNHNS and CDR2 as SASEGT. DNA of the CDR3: TGTGCCAGCAGCCCACCCTGGGGGGATGAGACCCAGTACTTC. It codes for CASSPPWGDETQYF.

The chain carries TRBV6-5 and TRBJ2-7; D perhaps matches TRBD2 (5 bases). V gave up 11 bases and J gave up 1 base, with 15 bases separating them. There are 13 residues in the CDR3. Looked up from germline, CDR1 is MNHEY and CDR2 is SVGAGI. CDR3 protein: CAARRTFSYEQYF. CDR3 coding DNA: TGTGCCGCTCGGAGGACTTTTTCCTACGAGCAGTACTTC.

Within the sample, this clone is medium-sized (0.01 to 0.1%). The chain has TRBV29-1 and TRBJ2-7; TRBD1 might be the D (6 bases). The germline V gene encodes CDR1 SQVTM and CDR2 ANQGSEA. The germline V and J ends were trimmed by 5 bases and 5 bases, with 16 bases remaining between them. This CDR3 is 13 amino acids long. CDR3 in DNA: TGCAGCGTTACCGAAACAGGGCGGCACGAGCAGTACTTC. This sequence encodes CSVTETGRHEQYF.

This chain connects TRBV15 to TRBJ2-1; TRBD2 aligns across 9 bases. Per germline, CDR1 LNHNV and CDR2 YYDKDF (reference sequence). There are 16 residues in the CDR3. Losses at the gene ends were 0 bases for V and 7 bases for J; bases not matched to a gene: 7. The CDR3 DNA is TGTGCCACCAGCAGAGATCTGGGCGGGGGGGCTAATGAGCAGTTCTTC. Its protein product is CATSRDLGGGANEQFF.

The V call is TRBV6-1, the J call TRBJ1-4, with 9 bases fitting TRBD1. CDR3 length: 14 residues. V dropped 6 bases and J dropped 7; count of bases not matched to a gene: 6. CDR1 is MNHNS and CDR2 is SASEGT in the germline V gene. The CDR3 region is CASRDRGAAEKLFF. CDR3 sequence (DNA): TGTGCCAGCAGGGACAGGGGCGCGGCTGAAAAACTGTTTTTT.

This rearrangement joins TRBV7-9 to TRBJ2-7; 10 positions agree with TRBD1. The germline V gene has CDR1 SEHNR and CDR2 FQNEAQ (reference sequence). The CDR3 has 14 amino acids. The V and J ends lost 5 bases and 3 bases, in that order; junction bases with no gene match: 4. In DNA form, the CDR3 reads TGTGCCAGCAGCACCGGGACAGGGGACTACGAGCAGTACTTC. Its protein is CASSTGTGDYEQYF.

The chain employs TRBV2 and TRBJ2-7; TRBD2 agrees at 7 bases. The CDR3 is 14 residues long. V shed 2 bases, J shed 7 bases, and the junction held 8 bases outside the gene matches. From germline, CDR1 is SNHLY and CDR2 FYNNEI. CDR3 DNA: TGTGCCAGCAGTGAAACTCTTGGGGGGGTTGAGCAGTACTTC. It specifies CASSETLGGVEQYF. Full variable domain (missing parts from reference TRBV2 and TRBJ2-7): EPEVTQTPSHQVTQMGQEVILRCVPISNHLYFYWYRQILGQKVEFLVSFYNNEISEKSEIFDDQFSVERPDGSNFTLKIRSTKLEDSAMYFCASSETLGGVEQYFGPGTRLTVT.

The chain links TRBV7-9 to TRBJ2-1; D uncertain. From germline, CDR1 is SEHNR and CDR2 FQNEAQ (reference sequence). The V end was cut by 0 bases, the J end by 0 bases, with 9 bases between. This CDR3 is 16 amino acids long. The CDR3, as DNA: TGTGCCAGCAGCTTAGCCTCCCTCAGCTCCTACAATGAGCAGTTCTTC. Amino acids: CASSLASLSSYNEQFF.

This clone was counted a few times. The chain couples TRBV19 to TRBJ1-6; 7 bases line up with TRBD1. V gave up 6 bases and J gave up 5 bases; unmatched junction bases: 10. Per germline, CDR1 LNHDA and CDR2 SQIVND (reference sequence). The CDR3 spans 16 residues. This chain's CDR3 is CASSTRYRGDNSPLHF. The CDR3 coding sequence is TGTGCCAGTAGCACCCGGTACAGGGGAGATAATTCACCCCTCCACTTT.

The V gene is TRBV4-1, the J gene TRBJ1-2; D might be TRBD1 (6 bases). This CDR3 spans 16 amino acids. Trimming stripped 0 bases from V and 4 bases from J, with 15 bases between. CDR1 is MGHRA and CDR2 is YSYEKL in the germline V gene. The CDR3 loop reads CASSQDGGASPYGYTF. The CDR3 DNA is TGCGCCAGCAGCCAAGATGGGGGCGCCTCGCCCTATGGCTACACCTTC.

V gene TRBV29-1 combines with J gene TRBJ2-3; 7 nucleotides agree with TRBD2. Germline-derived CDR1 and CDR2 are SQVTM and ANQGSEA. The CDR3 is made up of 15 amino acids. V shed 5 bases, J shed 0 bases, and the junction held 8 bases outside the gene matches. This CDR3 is CSVRPLGGSTDTQYF. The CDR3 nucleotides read TGCAGCGTTCGCCCCCTGGGGGGGAGCACAGATACGCAGTATTTT.

The CDR3 region has the DNA TGTGCCAGCAGTTTGAAAACTAGCCTGGGTGAGCAGTTCTTC. Translating gives CASSLKTSLGEQFF. V gene TRBV27 combines with J gene TRBJ2-1; TRBD2 might be the D (6 bases). The germline gives CDR1 MNHEY, CDR2 SMNVEV (reference sequence). With 3 bases removed from V and 9 bases from J, the gap between germline ends came to 15 bases. CDR3 length equals 14 residues.